This T cell receptor (beta chain) was identified in a study of T cell responses to AZD1222 COVID-19 vaccine. Overall study findings and caveats: Sampling captured repertoires only after the peak T cell response.

Germline V gene data show CDR1 as LNHNV and CDR2 as YYDKDF (reference sequence). The CDR3 consists of 21 residues. The V and J ends lost 0 bases and 0 bases respectively, with 24 bases between them. The protocol was immunoSEQ multiplex PCR, while the TCRdb copy is restricted to in-frame clones and leaves out a portion. The sample holds some 72,000 clones; 90% to 95% are singletons and the top ten take roughly 6.8%. Remarks on this clone: Its specificity is unknown.

The V and J genes are TRBV15 and TRBJ2-4; a possible D gene is TRBD1 (6 bases). The input for sequencing was peripheral blood, taken on day 0 of MenACWY control vaccination. The TCR comes from an adult in good health. CDR3 nucleotides: TGTGCCACCAGCAGAGATCCATCTGGGCAGGGGCTTCGAATAGCCAAAAACATTCAGTACTTC. Encoded protein: CATSRDPSGQGLRIAKNIQYF. The whole variable domain, filled in from reference TRBV15 and TRBJ2-4, reads DAMVIQNPRYQVTQFGKPVTLSCSQTLNHNVMYWYQQKSSQAPKLLFHYYDKDFNNEADTPDNFQSRRPNTSFCFLDIRSPGLGDTAMYLCATSRDPSGQGLRIAKNIQYFGAGTRLSVL.